This TCR beta chain stems from a study of spatial heterogeneity in lung cancer. Overall study: Donation came from 70 or so patients with untreated early-stage non-small cell lung cancer. General observations from the study: Whereas they appeared in blood less at follow-up, ubiquitous expanded tumor TCRs appeared there more at resection.

At least ten counts were recorded for this clonotype. The antigen is not known. Using its own MiXCR run on the 5' RACE reads, TCRdb lists one record per CDR3 protein. The table lists about 36,000 distinct CDR3 sequences, just over 7.5% of them singletons. Time point: blood at routine non-recurrence follow-up after resection. The CDR3 is 15 residues long. The V gene's germline CDR1 is KGHSH and CDR2 LQKENI. Losses at the gene ends were 3 bases for V and 3 bases for J; bases not matched to a gene: 4. The TCR originated in a male donor with early-stage non-small cell lung cancer. This sequence joins TRBV18 and TRBJ2-3; 9 nucleotides align to TRBD2. This sample comprised PBMCs, obtained at follow-up. CDR3 in amino acids: CASSPGLARTDTQYF. CDR3 sequence (DNA): TGTGCCAGCTCACCGGGACTAGCACGGACAGATACGCAGTATTTT.